These 27 T cell receptor beta chains were all obtained from the same sample, sequenced in a study of T cells in Graves' hyperthyroidism and ophthalmopathy (dated by TCRdb to the late 2010s). Library preparation employed multiplex PCR. The data were produced on an Illumina HiSeq 2000. The TCR beta CDR3 regions were amplified from RNA transcripts. A first-round RT-PCR of the TCR CDR3 used the HTBI primer set with the Qiagen OneStep RT-PCR kit. The public reads were reanalyzed by TCRdb: fastp trimming at Q25, MiXCR alignment, in-frame beta chains only. Every CDR3 protein is listed once, alongside the most common genes and DNA of its rows. A total of hundreds of thousands of distinct CDR3 sequences appear in this sample, less than 25% of them only once. The ten largest make up around a third of the sample. Material for sequencing was blood. Receptor source: a man aged 30-40 years with Graves' ophthalmopathy.

Ten or more counts support this clonotype. The J gene is TRBJ2-7, the V gene TRBV5-1, with D unresolved. This CDR3 region has 15 residues. Trimming left V 1 base short and J 0 bases short, with 11 bases between. The germline V gene encodes CDR1 SGHRS and CDR2 YFSETQ. The CDR3 bases are TGCGCCAGCAGCTTGATGGGGTTGGGCTCCTACGAGCAGTACTTC. Translation: CASSLMGLGSYEQYF.

This clonotype was counted a few times. This chain joins TRBV20-1 and TRBJ1-1, with TRBD1 as a possible D gene (5 bases). The CDR3 runs to 14 residues. V was trimmed by 2 bases and J by 10 bases, leaving 20 bases between them. Germline V gene sequence: CDR1 DFQATT, CDR2 SNEGSKA (reference sequence). The CDR3 sequence is CSARSEGLQVGAFF. CDR3 bases: TGCAGTGCTAGATCCGAGGGACTGCAGGTAGGAGCTTTCTTT.

A few counts support this clonotype. V and J are TRBV28 and TRBJ2-4, with 8 bases lining up with TRBD1. Germline CDR1 and CDR2: MDHEN and SYDVKM. This CDR3 is built from 19 residues. V shed 3 bases, J shed 0 bases, and the junction held 13 bases outside the gene matches. CDR3 loop: CASSFRGAGTGSAKNIQYF. For the CDR3, the DNA is TGTGCCAGCAGTTTCCGCGGGGCCGGGACAGGATCAGCCAAAAACATTCAGTACTTC. Drawing the rest from reference TRBV28 and TRBJ2-4, the complete variable domain is DVKVTQSSRYLVKRTGEKVFLECVQDMDHENMFWYRQDPGLGLRLIYFSYDVKMKEKGDIPEGYSVSREKKERFSLILESASTNQTSMYLCASSFRGAGTGSAKNIQYFGAGTRLSVL.

The table lists this clonotype with a few counts. The chain uses TRBV24-1 and TRBJ2-7, with D possibly being TRBD1 or TRBD2 (5 bases each). Germline assignment: CDR1 KGHDR and CDR2 SFDVKD. This CDR3 has 12 amino acids. The V and J ends lost 6 bases and 9 bases respectively, with 14 bases between them. This CDR3 reads CATSRAGTGQYF. The CDR3 bases are TGTGCCACCAGTCGAGCCGGGACGGGGCAGTACTTC.

The rearrangement joins TRBV12-3 or TRBV12-4 to TRBJ2-7; 7 bases are shared with TRBD1. There are 15 residues in the CDR3. The V segment lost 6 bases and the J segment 3 bases; nucleotides outside the gene matches: 11. CDR3 coding DNA: TGTGCCAGCAGCCTGGGGCAGGGGGAGATCTACGAGCAGTACTTC. It yields the protein CASSLGQGEIYEQYF.

The chain has TRBV7-2 and TRBJ2-7; 9 nucleotides line up with TRBD2. V was clipped by 6 bases and J by 5 bases; unmatched bases: 8. Germline-derived CDR1 and CDR2 are SGHTA and FQGNSA. This CDR3 has 14 residues. The CDR3, as DNA: TGTGCCAGCAGGCGGGCGGGAGGGGGGCACGAGCAGTACTTC. Translating it yields CASRRAGGGHEQYF. The full variable domain, its missing parts supplied by reference TRBV7-2 and TRBJ2-7, is GAGVSQSPSNKVTEKGKDVELRCDPISGHTALYWYRQSLGQGLEFLIYFQGNSAPDKSGLPSDRFSAERTGGSVSTLTIQRTQQEDSAVYLCASRRAGGGHEQYFGPGTRLTVT.

The J gene is TRBJ2-7, the V gene TRBV9, with TRBD2 matching 9 bases. CDR3 length: 15 amino acids. CDR1 and CDR2 (germline): SGDLS, YYNGEE. After removal of 0 bases from V and 3 bases from J, the junction contained 4 bases not matched to a gene. In DNA form, the CDR3 reads TGTGCCAGCAGCGTAGCTAGCGGGGCAAACTACGAGCAGTACTTC. Encoded protein: CASSVASGANYEQYF.

This chain joins TRBV2 and TRBJ2-5; 12 nucleotides align to TRBD2. The CDR3 length is 15 residues. Trimming cost V 4 bases and J 6 bases; bases outside gene matches: 6. CDR1 SNHLY and CDR2 FYNNEI come from the germline V gene. The CDR3 loop reads CASSAATSGSQTQYF. In DNA, the CDR3 is TGTGCCAGCAGTGCCGCGACTAGCGGGAGTCAGACCCAGTACTTC. Full variable domain (outside the CDR3, taken from reference TRBV2 and TRBJ2-5): EPEVTQTPSHQVTQMGQEVILRCVPISNHLYFYWYRQILGQKVEFLVSFYNNEISEKSEIFDDQFSVERPDGSNFTLKIRSTKLEDSAMYFCASSAATSGSQTQYFGPGTRLLVL.

This clonotype was counted only a few times. The CDR3 spells CASSSNRGLNQPQHF. CDR3 sequence (DNA): TGTGCCAGCAGTTCAAACAGGGGGCTCAATCAGCCCCAGCATTTT. The chain uses TRBV27 and TRBJ1-5, with TRBD1 identical over 9 bases. The J segment lost 3 bases and the V segment lost 4 bases, leaving 4 bases of the junction unmatched. CDR3 length equals 15 residues. Germline values: CDR1 MNHEY, CDR2 SMNVEV (reference sequence).

The chain uses TRBV28 and TRBJ2-3; D is unresolved. CDR3 length equals 14 residues. Germline values: CDR1 MDHEN, CDR2 SYDVKM. The V end lost 7 bases, the J end lost 2 bases, and 13 bases lay between the germline ends. CDR3 sequence reads: CASIKPLDTDTQYF. Here the CDR3 DNA reads TGTGCCAGCATAAAACCTTTGGACACAGATACGCAGTATTTT. Variable domain in full (rest from reference TRBV28 and TRBJ2-3): DVKVTQSSRYLVKRTGEKVFLECVQDMDHENMFWYRQDPGLGLRLIYFSYDVKMKEKGDIPEGYSVSREKKERFSLILESASTNQTSMYLCASIKPLDTDTQYFGPGTRLTVL.

At least ten counts were recorded for this clonotype. This rearrangement joins TRBV7-3 to TRBJ1-5; D gene uncertain. CDR3 length equals 15 residues. V was clipped by 2 bases and J by 0 bases, with 8 bases between them. Per the germline V gene, CDR1 is SGHTA and CDR2 is FQGTGA. DNA for the CDR3: TGTGCCAGCAGCTTAGAGCTACTTAGCAATCAGCCCCAGCATTTT. This sequence encodes CASSLELLSNQPQHF.

This clonotype was observed many times. This rearrangement joins TRBV28 to TRBJ1-2, with D possibly TRBD1 on 5 matching bases. CDR1 and CDR2 (germline): MDHEN, SYDVKM. Trimming pared 6 bases from V and 4 bases from J, leaving 18 bases between. This CDR3 contains 15 residues. DNA of the CDR3: TGTGCCAGCAGCCCTGGGCCGGGACGGTCCTATGGCTACACCTTC. Translating gives CASSPGPGRSYGYTF.

This clonotype occurred many times. The chain is built from TRBV3-1 and TRBJ1-1, with a possible D match to TRBD1 (5 bases). Per germline, CDR1 LGHDT and CDR2 YNNKEL (reference sequence). The CDR3 loop spans 13 amino acids. Trimming cost V 2 bases and J 5 bases, with 9 bases left between them. DNA for the CDR3: TGTGCCAGCAGCCAATCCCCAGGGACTGAAGCTTTCTTT. It codes for CASSQSPGTEAFF.

The rearrangement joins TRBV7-2 to TRBJ2-3, with TRBD2 matching over 7 bases. The CDR3 has 16 residues. The germline V gene encodes CDR1 SGHTA and CDR2 FQGNSA. The V and J ends lost 1 base and 7 bases, in that order; junction bases with no gene match: 11. CDR3 sequence (DNA): TGTGCCAGCAGCTTAGATACGGGAGGAAGGCGGAATACGCAGTATTTT. Translation: CASSLDTGGRRNTQYF.

The chain employs TRBV25-1 and TRBJ2-3; 8 nucleotides agree with TRBD2. CDR1 and CDR2 (germline): MGHDK, SYGVNS. The CDR3 loop spans 16 amino acids. Germline trimming cut 0 bases from V and 1 base from J; bases unmatched to any gene: 3. CDR3 amino acids: CASSEYGREGTDTQYF. CDR3 sequence (DNA): TGTGCCAGCAGTGAATATGGGCGGGAGGGCACAGATACGCAGTATTTT.

V is TRBV19 and J is TRBJ2-5; 8 positions agree with TRBD2. The CDR3 contains 17 residues. The germline V gene has CDR1 LNHDA and CDR2 SQIVND (reference sequence). The J segment lost 3 bases and the V segment lost 5 bases, leaving 14 bases of the junction unmatched. The CDR3 DNA reads TGTGCCAGTAGTCTCCCGGGGGGTAGCGGGAAAGAAGAGACCCAGTACTTC. It encodes CASSLPGGSGKEETQYF.

This clonotype was observed a single time. The chain couples TRBV28 to TRBJ1-6; 10 bases line up with TRBD1. With V trimmed by 5 bases and J by 0 bases, 4 bases remained unmatched. CDR3 length equals 17 residues. CDR1 and CDR2 from the germline V gene are MDHEN and SYDVKM. CDR3 residues: CASSRGQGSSYNSPLHF. CDR3 sequence (DNA): TGTGCCAGCAGTCGGGGACAGGGGAGCTCCTATAATTCACCCCTCCACTTT.

The J gene is TRBJ2-1, the V gene TRBV14; TRBD2 is a possible D gene (6 bases). Germline CDR1 and CDR2: SGHDN and FVKESK. The CDR3 covers 15 residues. Trimming pared 3 bases from V and 10 bases from J, leaving 19 bases between. The DNA for the CDR3 is TGTGCCAGCAGCCATAGGGCGGGACTGGCAGGCGAGCAGTTCTTC. Translating gives CASSHRAGLAGEQFF.

The CDR3 reads CASSHGVASSYEQYF. In nucleotides, the CDR3 is TGTGCCAGCAGCCATGGGGTTGCTAGCTCCTACGAGCAGTACTTC. The chain employs TRBV4-2 and TRBJ2-7, with D hard to call. CDR1 and CDR2 from the germline V gene are LGHNA and YNFKEQ. Trimming took off 3 bases at V and 0 bases at J, with 12 bases between the two ends. CDR3 size: 15 residues.

In this sample, this clonotype turned up a few times. The chain couples TRBV5-5 to TRBJ2-4; TRBD1 matches 7 bases. V shed 4 bases, J shed 5 bases, and the junction held 3 bases outside the gene matches. Germline CDR1 and CDR2: SGHKS and YYEKEE (reference sequence). The CDR3 totals 13 residues. Written as DNA, the CDR3 is TGTGCCAGCAGCGGGGACAGTCAAAACATTCAGTACTTC. Amino acids: CASSGDSQNIQYF. Variable domain in full (rest from reference TRBV5-5 and TRBJ2-4): DAGVTQSPTHLIKTRGQQVTLRCSPISGHKSVSWYQQVLGQGPQFIFQYYEKEERGRGNFPDRFSARQFPNYSSELNVNALLLGDSALYLCASSGDSQNIQYFGAGTRLSVL.

The CDR3 is CASSPQGQHGELFF. The CDR3, as DNA: TGTGCCAGCAGTCCACAGGGGCAGCACGGGGAGCTGTTTTTT. This rearrangement joins TRBV6-1 to TRBJ2-2; 7 bases are a match to TRBD1. Germline assignment: CDR1 MNHNS and CDR2 SASEGT. The CDR3 has 14 residues. The ends lost 5 bases at V and 7 bases at J; junction bases unmatched: 7.

This clonotype has ten or more counts. V and J are TRBV18 and TRBJ1-1; D might be TRBD1 (6 bases). CDR3 size: 15 residues. Germline V gene data show CDR1 as KGHSH and CDR2 as LQKENI. Trimming stripped 3 bases from V and 0 bases from J, with 11 bases between. CDR3 residues: CASSPFTGMNTEAFF. CDR3 nucleotide sequence: TGTGCCAGCTCACCGTTCACAGGGATGAACACTGAAGCTTTCTTT.

The CDR3 loop is CASSGEGRRVGEQFF. The CDR3 nucleotides are TGTGCCAGCAGTGGAGAGGGACGTCGCGTTGGTGAGCAGTTCTTC. The V call is TRBV2, the J call TRBJ2-1; D may match TRBD1 or TRBD2 (5 bases each). CDR1 is SNHLY and CDR2 is FYNNEI in the germline V gene. V was trimmed by 4 bases and J by 9 bases, leaving 19 bases between them. The CDR3 has 15 amino acids.

A few counts support this clonotype. This sequence joins TRBV29-1 and TRBJ2-5, with 12 bases fitting TRBD2. V was pared by 4 bases and J by 0 bases, with 6 bases of the junction left unmatched. The germline V gene has CDR1 SQVTM and CDR2 ANQGSEA. The CDR3 sequence is 16 residues long. This CDR3 reads CSVGRTSGIDQETQYF. In DNA, the CDR3 is TGCAGCGTTGGCCGGACTAGCGGGATCGACCAAGAGACCCAGTACTTC.

The rearrangement joins TRBV12-3 or TRBV12-4 to TRBJ2-4; D is ambiguous. CDR3 size: 11 residues. Trimming removed 2 bases from V and 12 bases from J, with 8 bases in between. The CDR3 region is CASSLQDHQYF. The CDR3 region has the DNA TGTGCCAGCAGTTTACAGGACCATCAGTACTTC.

This clonotype has ten or more counts. The V and J genes are TRBV4-1 and TRBJ1-1; 9 bases map to TRBD1. V dropped 0 bases and J dropped 11; count of bases not matched to a gene: 10. Germline V lookup: CDR1 MGHRA, CDR2 YSYEKL. This CDR3 is built from 15 residues. CDR3 DNA: TGCGCCAGCAGCCAAGATGGGGGACAGGGTGTGGCGGCTTTCTTT. This encodes CASSQDGGQGVAAFF.

This clonotype was counted only a few times. This CDR3 reads CASSWDRDGSPLHF. CDR3 coding DNA: TGTGCCAGCAGTTGGGACAGGGACGGCTCACCCCTCCACTTT. This rearrangement joins TRBV25-1 to TRBJ1-6, with TRBD1 matching over 9 bases. Germline lookup yields CDR1 MGHDK and CDR2 SYGVNS. Trimming at V came to 5 bases and at J to 10 bases, leaving 6 bases not matched to a gene. The CDR3 extends over 14 amino acids.